The clone carrying this T cell receptor beta chain was observed a few times. The sample comes from a study of T-cell memory formation after mild COVID-19. TCRdb ran MiXCR on the 5' RACE reads and lists one entry per CDR3 protein. The sample carries about 430,000 distinct CDR3 sequences, 20% to 25% recorded once. The V and J ends lost 3 bases and 7 bases respectively, with 6 bases between them. The CDR3 has 11 amino acids. This receptor was obtained from an adult woman who had mild COVID-19 (a few samples of this study predate the infection). Cell type and time point are not known. What was sequenced was PBMCs or a T cell subset sorted from them (not recorded which). V and J are TRBV12-3 or TRBV12-4 and TRBJ1-1; no reliable D call. CDR3 nucleotides: TGTGCCAGCAGTTTTACTCGTGAAGCTTTCTTT. Residues: CASSFTREAFF.